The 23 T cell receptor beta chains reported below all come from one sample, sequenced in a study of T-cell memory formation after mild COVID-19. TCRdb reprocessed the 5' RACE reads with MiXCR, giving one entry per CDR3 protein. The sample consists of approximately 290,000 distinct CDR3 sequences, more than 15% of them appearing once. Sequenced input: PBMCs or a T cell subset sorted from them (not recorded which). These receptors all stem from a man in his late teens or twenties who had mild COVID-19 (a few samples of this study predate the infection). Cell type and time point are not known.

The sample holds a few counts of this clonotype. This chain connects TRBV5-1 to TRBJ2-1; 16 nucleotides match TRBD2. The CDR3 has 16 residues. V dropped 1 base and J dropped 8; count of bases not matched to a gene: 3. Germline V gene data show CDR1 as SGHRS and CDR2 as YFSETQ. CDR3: CASSLTGTSGGDEQFF. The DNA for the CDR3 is TGCGCCAGCAGCTTGACCGGGACTAGCGGGGGGGATGAGCAGTTCTTC.

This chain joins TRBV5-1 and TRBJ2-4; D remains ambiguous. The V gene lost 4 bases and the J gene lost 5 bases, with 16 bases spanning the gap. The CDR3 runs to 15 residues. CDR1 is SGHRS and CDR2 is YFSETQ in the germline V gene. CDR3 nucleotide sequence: TGCGCCAGCAGCCCGATCGACGGAACAGAAAACATTCAGTACTTC. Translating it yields CASSPIDGTENIQYF.

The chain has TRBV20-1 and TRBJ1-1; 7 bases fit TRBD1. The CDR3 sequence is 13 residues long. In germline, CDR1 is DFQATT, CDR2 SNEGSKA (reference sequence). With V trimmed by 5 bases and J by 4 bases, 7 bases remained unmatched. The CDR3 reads CSAVLDRVTEAFF. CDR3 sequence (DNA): TGCAGTGCTGTTCTCGACAGGGTCACTGAAGCTTTCTTT.

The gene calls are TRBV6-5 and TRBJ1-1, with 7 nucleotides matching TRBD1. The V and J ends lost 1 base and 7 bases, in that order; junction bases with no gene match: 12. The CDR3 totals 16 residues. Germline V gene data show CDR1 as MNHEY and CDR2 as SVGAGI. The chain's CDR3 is CASSYLGQDWGVEAFF. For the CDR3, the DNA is TGTGCCAGCAGTTACTTAGGACAGGATTGGGGGGTTGAAGCTTTCTTT.

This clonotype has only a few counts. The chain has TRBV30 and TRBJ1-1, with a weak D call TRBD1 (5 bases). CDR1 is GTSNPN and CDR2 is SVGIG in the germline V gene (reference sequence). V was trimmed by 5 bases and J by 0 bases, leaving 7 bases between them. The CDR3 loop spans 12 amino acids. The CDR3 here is CAWRGMNTEAFF. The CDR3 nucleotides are TGTGCCTGGCGGGGGATGAACACTGAAGCTTTCTTT.

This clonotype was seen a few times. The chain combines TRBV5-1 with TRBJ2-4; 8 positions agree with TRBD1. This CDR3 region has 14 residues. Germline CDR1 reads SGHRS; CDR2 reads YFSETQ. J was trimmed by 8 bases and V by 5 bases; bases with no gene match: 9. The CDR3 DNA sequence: TGCGCCAGCAGAACCAGGGGGCACGGTGACATTCAGTACTTC. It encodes CASRTRGHGDIQYF.

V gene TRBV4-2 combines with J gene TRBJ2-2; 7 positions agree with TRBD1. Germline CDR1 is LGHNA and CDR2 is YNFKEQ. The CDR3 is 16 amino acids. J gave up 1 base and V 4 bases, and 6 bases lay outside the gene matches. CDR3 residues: CASSRGRDRNTGELFF. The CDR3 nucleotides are TGTGCCAGCAGCCGAGGCAGGGACAGGAACACCGGGGAGCTGTTTTTT.

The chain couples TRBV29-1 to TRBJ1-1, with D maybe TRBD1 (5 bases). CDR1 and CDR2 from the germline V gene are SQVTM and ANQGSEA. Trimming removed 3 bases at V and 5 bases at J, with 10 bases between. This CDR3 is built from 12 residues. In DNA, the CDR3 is TGCAGCGTTGAGCGACCAGGGACTGAAGCTTTCTTT. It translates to CSVERPGTEAFF.

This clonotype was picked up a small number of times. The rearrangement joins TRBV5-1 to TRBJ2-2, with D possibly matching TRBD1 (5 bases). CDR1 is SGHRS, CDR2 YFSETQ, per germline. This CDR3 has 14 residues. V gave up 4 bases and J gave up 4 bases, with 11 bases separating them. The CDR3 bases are TGCGCCAGCAGCGAGGACACGACCACCGGGGAGCTGTTTTTT. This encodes CASSEDTTTGELFF.

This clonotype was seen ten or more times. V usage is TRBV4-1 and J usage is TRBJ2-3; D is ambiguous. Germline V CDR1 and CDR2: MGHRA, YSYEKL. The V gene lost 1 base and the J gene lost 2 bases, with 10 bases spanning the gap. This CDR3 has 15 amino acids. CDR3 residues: CASSQVRYLTDTQYF. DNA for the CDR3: TGCGCCAGCAGCCAAGTCCGATACCTCACAGATACGCAGTATTTT.

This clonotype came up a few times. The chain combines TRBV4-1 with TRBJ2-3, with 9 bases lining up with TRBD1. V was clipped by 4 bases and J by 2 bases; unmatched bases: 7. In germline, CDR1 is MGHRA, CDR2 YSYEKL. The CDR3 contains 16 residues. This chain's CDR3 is CASSRTGQGSTDTQYF. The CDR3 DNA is TGCGCCAGCAGCCGCACTGGACAGGGGTCCACAGATACGCAGTATTTT.

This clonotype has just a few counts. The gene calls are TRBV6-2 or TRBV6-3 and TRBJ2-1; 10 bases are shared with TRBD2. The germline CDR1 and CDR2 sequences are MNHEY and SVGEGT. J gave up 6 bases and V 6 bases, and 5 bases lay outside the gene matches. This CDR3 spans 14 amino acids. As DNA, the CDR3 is TGTGCCAGCAGCCTAGCGGGGGTTCCCAATGAGCAGTTCTTC. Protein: CASSLAGVPNEQFF.

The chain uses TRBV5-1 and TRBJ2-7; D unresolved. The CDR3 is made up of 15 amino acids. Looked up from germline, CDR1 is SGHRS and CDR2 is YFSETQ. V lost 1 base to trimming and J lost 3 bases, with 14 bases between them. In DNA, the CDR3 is TGCGCCAGCAGCTTGCGAGGCAACTCGGGCTACGAGCAGTACTTC. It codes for CASSLRGNSGYEQYF. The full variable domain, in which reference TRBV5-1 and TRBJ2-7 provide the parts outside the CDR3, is KAGVTQTPRYLIKTRGQQVTLSCSPISGHRSVSWYQQTPGQGLQFLFEYFSETQRNKGNFPGRFSGRQFSNSRSEMNVSTLELGDSALYLCASSLRGNSGYEQYFGPGTRLTVT.

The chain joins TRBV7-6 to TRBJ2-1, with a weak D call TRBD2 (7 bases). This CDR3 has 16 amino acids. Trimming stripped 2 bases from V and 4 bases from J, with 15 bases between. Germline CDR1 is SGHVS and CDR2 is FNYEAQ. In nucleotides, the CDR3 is TGTGCCAGCAGCTTAATAGCGCGGGGGCTATACAATGAGCAGTTCTTC. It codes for CASSLIARGLYNEQFF.

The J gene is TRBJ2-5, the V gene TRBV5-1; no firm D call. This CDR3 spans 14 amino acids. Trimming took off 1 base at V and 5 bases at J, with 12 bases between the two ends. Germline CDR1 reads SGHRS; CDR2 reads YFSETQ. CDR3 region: CASSLRLVGETQYF. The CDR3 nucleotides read TGCGCCAGCAGCTTGCGGCTAGTGGGGGAGACCCAGTACTTC.

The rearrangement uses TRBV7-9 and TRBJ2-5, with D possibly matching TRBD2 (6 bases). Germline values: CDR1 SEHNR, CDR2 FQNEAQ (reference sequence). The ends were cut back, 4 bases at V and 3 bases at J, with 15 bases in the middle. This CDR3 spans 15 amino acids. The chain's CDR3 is CASSSGTQKKETQYF. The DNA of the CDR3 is TGTGCCAGCAGCTCCGGGACTCAGAAGAAAGAGACCCAGTACTTC.

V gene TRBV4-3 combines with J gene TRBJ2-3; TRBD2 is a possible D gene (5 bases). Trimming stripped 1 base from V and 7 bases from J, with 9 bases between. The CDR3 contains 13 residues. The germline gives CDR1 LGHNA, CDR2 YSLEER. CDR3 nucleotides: TGCGCCAGCAGCCAAGCGGGGAAGAATACGCAGTATTTT. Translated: CASSQAGKNTQYF.

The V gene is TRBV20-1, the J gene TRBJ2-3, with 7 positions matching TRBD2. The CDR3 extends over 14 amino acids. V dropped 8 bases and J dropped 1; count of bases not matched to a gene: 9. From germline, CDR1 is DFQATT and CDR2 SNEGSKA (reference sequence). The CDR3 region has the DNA TGCAGTCATAAAAGCGGGGCCCGCACAGATACGCAGTATTTT. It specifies CSHKSGARTDTQYF.

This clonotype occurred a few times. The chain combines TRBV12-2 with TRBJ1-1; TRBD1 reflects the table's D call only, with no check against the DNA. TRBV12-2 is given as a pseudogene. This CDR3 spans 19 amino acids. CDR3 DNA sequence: TGTGCAAGTCGCCCACTCTTAGTTTCGCGGGGCTTAAGGAACACTGAAGCTTTCTTT. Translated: CASRPLLVSRGLRNTEAFF.

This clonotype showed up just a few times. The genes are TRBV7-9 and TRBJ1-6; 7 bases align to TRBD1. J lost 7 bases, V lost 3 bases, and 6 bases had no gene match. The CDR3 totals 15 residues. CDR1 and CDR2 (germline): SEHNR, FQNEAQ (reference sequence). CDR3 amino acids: CASSFHDRENSPLHF. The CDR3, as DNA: TGTGCCAGCAGCTTCCATGACAGGGAGAATTCACCCCTCCACTTT.

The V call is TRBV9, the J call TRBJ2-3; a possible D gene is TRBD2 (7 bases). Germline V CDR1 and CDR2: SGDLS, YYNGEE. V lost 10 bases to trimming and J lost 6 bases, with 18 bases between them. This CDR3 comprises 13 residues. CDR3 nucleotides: TGTGCCGCCTCCCCGGGGGGCGGGGATACGCAGTATTTT. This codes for CAASPGGGDTQYF.

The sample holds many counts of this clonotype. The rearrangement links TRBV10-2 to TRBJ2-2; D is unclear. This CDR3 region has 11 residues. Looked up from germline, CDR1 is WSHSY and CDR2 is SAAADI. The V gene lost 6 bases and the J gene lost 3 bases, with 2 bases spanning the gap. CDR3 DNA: TGCGCCAGCAGCCACACCGGGGAGCTGTTTTTT. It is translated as CASSHTGELFF.

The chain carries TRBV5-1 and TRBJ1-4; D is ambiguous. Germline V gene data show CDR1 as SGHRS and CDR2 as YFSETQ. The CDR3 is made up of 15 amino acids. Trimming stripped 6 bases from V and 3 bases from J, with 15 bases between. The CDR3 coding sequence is TGCGCCAGCACCCCCCAAGGGTTGTCTAATGAAAAACTGTTTTTT. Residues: CASTPQGLSNEKLFF.